The clone carrying this TCR beta chain was observed a few times. Its antigen remains unknown. The data belong to a study of T-cell reconstitution after alpha-beta-depleted transplantation in children. Study-wide results and limits: T-cell numbers and diversity one year post-transplant derived largely from freshly generated T cells.

A library of TCRbeta sequences, prepared with unique molecular identifiers, was generated. In TCRdb, the PCR reads were re-called with MiXCR into one record per CDR3 protein. The table includes some 840,000 distinct CDR3 sequences, under 20% detected once. J gave up 2 bases and V 6 bases, and 8 bases lay outside the gene matches. CDR3 size: 15 residues. Per the germline V gene, CDR1 is SNHLY and CDR2 is FYNNEI. The chain couples TRBV2 to TRBJ2-3; TRBD2 matches at 7 bases. The receptor was derived from a male patient younger than 18 who had a stem cell transplant for acute lymphoblastic leukemia, so the T cells may come from the graft donor. The sequenced sample was PBMCs, mostly from graft donor cells, obtained 360 days after TCRalphabeta/CD19-depleted stem cell transplant. The CDR3 region is CASRGRSGTTDTQYF. The DNA for the CDR3 is TGTGCCAGCAGAGGTCGAAGCGGGACCACAGATACGCAGTATTTT.